This T cell receptor (beta chain) was sequenced during a study of blood T cell repertoires in COVID-19. About the research overall: Acute-phase and convalescent COVID-19 samples originated in the United States, Italy and Spain.

Residents of 20 to 25 US areas, aged about 18 to 89 years, made up the participants. Allocation to cohorts depended on clinical history reported by the participants. The CDR3 covers 14 residues. V was clipped by 7 bases and J by 7 bases; unmatched bases: 8. Germline CDR1 and CDR2: MGHDK and SYGVNS. Per the original data handling: Reference gene primers were amplified, and this amplification served to estimate nucleated cell counts. Profiling relied on immunoSEQ multiplex PCR, and the TCRdb table lists in-frame clones only, not all of them. The DNA was the basis for D and trimming; V, J and clone size are from that table. Of 85,000 to 130,000 clones listed, approximately 86% are singletons.

Sequencing was performed on PBMCs or T cells enriched from blood (not recorded which). The origin of this receptor is a woman in her 50s who had recovered from COVID-19. V usage is TRBV25-1 and J usage is TRBJ2-1; TRBD1 matches at 9 bases. The CDR3: CASTTGGGANEQFF. CDR3 coding DNA: TGTGCCAGCACGACAGGGGGAGGTGCGAATGAGCAGTTCTTC.